This T cell receptor (beta chain) was identified in a study of CD8+ T cells in alopecia areata. It was cDNA, reverse transcribed from extracted RNA, that served as the sequencing template. Measured with immunoSEQ multiplex PCR; TCRdb has only the in-frame clones, and not every one. The data show around 290,000 clones, roughly 60% seen once. Specified treatment: oral pan-JAK inhibitor, 5-10 mg twice daily. The ends were cut back, 0 bases at V and 3 bases at J, with 14 bases in the middle. Germline V gives CDR1 LNHNV, CDR2 YYDKDF (reference sequence). The CDR3 contains 16 residues. The chain combines TRBV15 with TRBJ1-1; perhaps TRBD1 as D (6 bases). This sequence originates from a human donor with alopecia areata. The sample here was CD4+ T cells sorted from blood, taken at week 24, from a patient treated with tofacitinib. CDR3 sequence (DNA): TGTGCCACCAGCAGAGATTTTCGGGGGGCGCACACTGAAGCTTTCTTT. Translation: CATSRDFRGAHTEAFF.